This section outlines one TCR beta chain sequence together with its context. The antigen it binds to is not known. One base away there is no much larger clone; base qualities are not given. For CDR1 and CDR2, the germline V gene lists SNHLY and FYNNEI. The CDR3 sequence holds 15 residues, the cysteine and phenylalanine included. Only the CDR3 DNA is retained, 45 bases long and in frame from the first base. Relative to germline, V is missing 1 base and J is missing 9 bases, with 7 bases of the junction outside any gene match. The library was generated by RT-PCR. Sequenced using a NextSeq 550. TCRdb reran the public reads through fastp at Q25 and MiXCR, keeping productive beta chains. Every entry covers one CDR3 protein and lists the most common genes and DNA from its rows. This sample lists roughly 940,000 distinct CDR3 sequences; approximately 18% were detected once. Of the sample, around 6% is held by the ten largest clones.

This entry belongs to a study of patients and donors after allogeneic stem cell transplantation (dated by TCRdb to 2020 to 2022). The sequencing input was blood, either unsorted or a sorted T cell fraction (not recorded which). The V and J genes are TRBV2 and TRBJ2-1; 9 bases in the middle match TRBD2. The receptor was derived from a human donor who was either an allogeneic HSCT recipient or a stem cell or donor lymphocyte infusion donor (not recorded which). It is not recorded whose cells these are; they may come from a transplant donor. The DNA sequence is TGTGCCAGCAGTGAAGAAGTGCTAGCGGGATTTGAGCAGTTCTTC. This translates into CASSEEVLAGFEQFF.